What follows are 20 T cell receptor beta chains derived from one specimen sequenced in a study of blood T cell repertoires in COVID-19. Profiled with immunoSEQ multiplex PCR; TCRdb holds only in-frame clones, not every one. Of about 140,000 clones listed, about three quarters are singletons. The sample comprised peripheral blood. All receptors derive from a man aged 80 or over with acute or convalescent COVID-19.

The V and J genes are TRBV10-3 and TRBJ1-1; perhaps TRBD1 as D (5 bases). This CDR3 region has 14 residues. Germline assignment: CDR1 ENHRY and CDR2 SYGVKD. Trimming took 3 bases from V and 1 from J, leaving 9 bases between them. DNA for the CDR3: TGTGCCATCAGTGAAGACAGCGAGAACACTGAAGCTTTCTTT. Amino acid sequence: CAISEDSENTEAFF.

This clone was seen once. This chain joins TRBV5-1 and TRBJ2-7, with TRBD1 as a possible D gene (6 bases). V was pared by 5 bases and J by 6 bases, with 12 bases between. The CDR3 is 12 residues long. Germline V gene lookup returns CDR1 SGHRS and CDR2 YFSETQ. In DNA, the CDR3 is TGCGCCAGCAGTCCCGGGACAACCGAGCAGTACTTC. Encoded protein: CASSPGTTEQYF.

This clone has a handful of counts. The chain combines TRBV12-3 or TRBV12-4 with TRBJ1-1; possibly TRBD1 for D (5 bases). Trimming cost V 7 bases and J 0 bases, with 9 bases left between them. This CDR3 region has 13 residues. CDR3: CASTSTVNTEAFF. The CDR3 region has the DNA TGTGCCAGCACCTCGACAGTGAACACTGAAGCTTTCTTT.

V and J are TRBV7-9 and TRBJ2-2; 10 nucleotides match TRBD1. The V segment lost 3 bases and the J segment 3 bases; nucleotides outside the gene matches: 1. The CDR3 consists of 15 residues. The germline V gene encodes CDR1 SEHNR and CDR2 FQNEAQ (reference sequence). CDR3 amino acids: CASSLGQGYTGELFF. In DNA, the CDR3 is TGTGCCAGCAGCTTGGGACAGGGGTACACCGGGGAGCTGTTTTTT.

This chain uses TRBV4-3 with TRBJ2-3; D is undetermined. V shed 2 bases and J shed 5 bases, with 8 bases lying between them. Germline-derived CDR1 and CDR2 are LGHNA and YSLEER. CDR3 length: 13 residues. The CDR3 DNA sequence: TGCGCCAGCAGCCAAATCTCGGGAGATACGCAGTATTTT. Its translation is CASSQISGDTQYF.

This sequence joins TRBV7-9 and TRBJ1-1; 8 bases are a match to TRBD1. The CDR3 has 15 amino acids. The germline CDR1 and CDR2 sequences are SEHNR and FQNEAQ (reference sequence). Losses at the gene ends were 4 bases for V and 3 bases for J; bases not matched to a gene: 7. CDR3 protein: CASSYRTGMDTEAFF. CDR3 DNA sequence: TGTGCCAGCAGCTACAGGACAGGGATGGACACTGAAGCTTTCTTT.

V usage is TRBV5-1 and J usage is TRBJ2-4, with TRBD2 matching over 7 bases. The CDR3 sequence is 15 residues long. The germline V gene encodes CDR1 SGHRS and CDR2 YFSETQ. V trimming: 0 bases; J trimming: 3 bases; junction bases outside the gene matches: 3. The CDR3 DNA reads as TGCGCCAGCAGCTTGGGGGAGGGGAGCAAAAACATTCAGTACTTC. It translates to CASSLGEGSKNIQYF.

This clone has only a few counts. This chain links TRBV28 with TRBJ2-4; 8 nucleotides align to TRBD1. This CDR3 has 14 amino acids. The V and J ends lost 4 bases and 5 bases, in that order; junction bases with no gene match: 4. The germline gives CDR1 MDHEN, CDR2 SYDVKM. The CDR3 DNA reads as TGTGCCAGCAGTTCGACAGGGGAAGAAAACATTCAGTACTTC. It encodes CASSSTGEENIQYF.

For the CDR3, the DNA is TGTGCCAGCAGCCTACAGGGGGCGCGAGGTGAAGCTTTCTTT. Its protein product is CASSLQGARGEAFF. This chain links TRBV7-2 with TRBJ1-1; TRBD1 matches 9 bases. Germline CDR1 reads SGHTA; CDR2 reads FQGNSA. CDR3 length equals 14 residues. V was clipped by 5 bases and J by 7 bases; unmatched bases: 8.

CDR3 in DNA: TGTGCCAGCAGCCCGACAGGGCACGAGCAGTACTTC. This encodes CASSPTGHEQYF. The J gene is TRBJ2-7, the V gene TRBV7-9, with 7 bases lining up with TRBD1. Per the germline V gene, CDR1 is SEHNR and CDR2 is FQNEAQ (reference sequence). This CDR3 spans 12 amino acids. The V and J ends lost 5 bases and 5 bases, in that order; junction bases with no gene match: 3.

The chain is built from TRBV6-4 and TRBJ2-2; D gene uncertain. Deletions cut 6 bases from V and 5 bases from J, with 13 bases between. CDR3 size: 14 residues. Germline V gives CDR1 MRHNA, CDR2 SNTAGT. The CDR3 nucleotides read TGTGCCAGCAGAGAGACAACTCTGACCGGGGAGCTGTTTTTT. Residues: CASRETTLTGELFF.

V and J are TRBV7-9 and TRBJ2-3; 8 bases align to TRBD1. The CDR3 has 14 amino acids. CDR1 and CDR2 from the germline V gene are SEHNR and FQNEAQ (reference sequence). V trimming: 4 bases; J trimming: 1 base; junction bases outside the gene matches: 1. CDR3 loop: CASSWGQGTDTQYF. The CDR3, as DNA: TGTGCCAGCAGCTGGGGACAGGGCACAGATACGCAGTATTTT.

Here the CDR3 DNA reads TGCGCCAGCAGAACAACCGGGGAGCTGTTTTTT. Translated: CASRTTGELFF. The gene calls are TRBV5-1 and TRBJ2-2; no clear D gene. CDR1 is SGHRS and CDR2 is YFSETQ in the germline V gene. V lost 5 bases and J lost 5, with 4 bases in between. The CDR3 extends over 11 amino acids.

The CDR3 DNA sequence: TGTGCCAGCACAGGGATCTCTAGCTATGGCTACACCTTC. Protein sequence: CASTGISSYGYTF. The chain uses TRBV2 and TRBJ1-2; D is possibly TRBD1 (5 bases). The CDR3 consists of 13 residues. Trimming cost V 7 bases and J 4 bases, with 13 bases left between them. Per germline, CDR1 SNHLY and CDR2 FYNNEI.

V gene TRBV6-5 combines with J gene TRBJ1-2, with D possibly being TRBD1 (6 bases). V lost 5 bases and J 7 bases, leaving 14 bases between the germline ends. The CDR3 covers 13 residues. Germline V lookup: CDR1 MNHEY, CDR2 SVGAGI. The CDR3 bases are TGTGCCAGCAGTCCGGGACACGAGGGTGGCTACACCTTC. It encodes CASSPGHEGGYTF.

The chain combines TRBV2 with TRBJ2-1, with 9 bases lining up with TRBD2. The germline CDR1 and CDR2 sequences are SNHLY and FYNNEI. The CDR3 has 15 residues. Germline trimming cut 7 bases from V and 5 bases from J; bases unmatched to any gene: 9. This chain's CDR3 is CASNFGGGANNEQFF. DNA for the CDR3: TGTGCCAGCAATTTTGGCGGGGGGGCCAACAATGAGCAGTTCTTC.

This chain links TRBV12-5 with TRBJ2-3; D may be TRBD2 (5 bases). This CDR3 region has 14 residues. Trimming left V 7 bases short and J 6 bases short, with 17 bases between. The germline V gene has CDR1 LGHNT and CDR2 FRNRAP. This CDR3 reads CASATRAGMDTQYF. The CDR3 region has the DNA TGTGCTAGTGCTACGAGGGCCGGAATGGATACGCAGTATTTT.

The rearrangement links TRBV4-2 to TRBJ2-5, with D perhaps TRBD2 (5 bases). This CDR3 comprises 16 residues. Germline assignment: CDR1 LGHNA and CDR2 YNFKEQ. V was shortened by 0 bases and J by 0 bases, with 11 bases between the two germline ends. DNA of the CDR3: TGTGCCAGCAGCCAAGAATTTCGGGGTTACCAAGAGACCCAGTACTTC. This encodes CASSQEFRGYQETQYF.

The chain combines TRBV5-1 with TRBJ2-2; D perhaps matches TRBD1 (6 bases). The germline V gene encodes CDR1 SGHRS and CDR2 YFSETQ. Trimming left V 4 bases short and J 4 bases short, with 14 bases between. The CDR3 is 15 amino acids. The CDR3 loop is CASSNLGTTTGELFF. CDR3 nucleotides: TGCGCCAGCAGCAACCTCGGGACAACCACCGGGGAGCTGTTTTTT.

This chain joins TRBV11-2 and TRBJ2-3, with 11 bases identical to TRBD2. Germline V CDR1 and CDR2: SGHAT, FQNNGV. V was clipped by 3 bases and J by 2 bases; unmatched bases: 7. This CDR3 spans 17 amino acids. The CDR3 reads CASSFRRLAGSTDTQYF. CDR3 DNA sequence: TGTGCCAGCAGCTTTAGAAGACTAGCGGGGTCCACAGATACGCAGTATTTT.